The 26 T cell receptor beta chains below come from one sample, sequenced in a study of human T cells and chemical hapten exposure. One entry per CDR3 protein, called by TCRdb with MiXCR from the RACE reads. The sample holds 150,000 to 200,000 distinct CDR3 sequences, about 25% seen once. Time point: patch test 3, about 24 weeks after DPC sensitization. Treatment reported: therapeutic diphenylcyclopropenone sensitization with weekly scalp DPC. Sequenced here: whole blood, sampled in connection with sensitization to the hapten diphenylcyclopropenone (DPC). Receptors originate from a woman aged 40 to 50 with alopecia areata. Some clones in this sample may be carry-over from other donors' samples.

This clonotype was detected only a few times. The chain links TRBV9 to TRBJ2-5; no clear D gene. V gave up 4 bases and J gave up 1 base, with 11 bases separating them. Germline V gene lookup returns CDR1 SGDLS and CDR2 YYNGEE. The CDR3 is 14 residues long. The CDR3 nucleotides are TGTGCCAGCAGCCCCAAACCGAGCCAAGAGACCCAGTACTTC. As protein: CASSPKPSQETQYF.

This clonotype has a count of ten or more. The J gene is TRBJ1-5, the V gene TRBV5-1; D remains ambiguous. Per germline, CDR1 SGHRS and CDR2 YFSETQ. Deletions cut 0 bases from V and 9 bases from J, with 10 bases between. The CDR3 runs 13 residues. Here the CDR3 reads CASSLEGLGPQHF. The CDR3, as DNA: TGCGCCAGCAGCTTGGAAGGATTGGGGCCCCAGCATTTT. The full variable domain, completed using reference TRBV5-1 and TRBJ1-5, is KAGVTQTPRYLIKTRGQQVTLSCSPISGHRSVSWYQQTPGQGLQFLFEYFSETQRNKGNFPGRFSGRQFSNSRSEMNVSTLELGDSALYLCASSLEGLGPQHFGDGTRLSIL.

This clonotype has a handful of counts. This chain connects TRBV28 to TRBJ2-7; TRBD2 aligns across 15 bases. Germline V gives CDR1 MDHEN, CDR2 SYDVKM. This CDR3 comprises 17 residues. After removal of 4 bases from V and 0 bases from J, the junction contained 4 bases not matched to a gene. CDR3 coding DNA: TGTGCCAGCAGTTCAGGGACTAGCGGGGGGCACTCCTACGAGCAGTACTTC. Translating gives CASSSGTSGGHSYEQYF.

The sample holds a few counts of this clonotype. This chain connects TRBV6-2 or TRBV6-3 to TRBJ2-7; 11 nucleotides line up with TRBD2. Trimming took 6 bases from V and 3 from J; bases not matched to a gene: 7. Germline CDR1 MNHEY, CDR2 SVGEGT. The CDR3 is 15 amino acids. In nucleotides, the CDR3 is TGTGCCAGCAGCGCTTATCTAGCGGGAGGCTACGAGCAGTACTTC. Translated: CASSAYLAGGYEQYF.

J is TRBJ1-6 and V is TRBV29-1; D might be TRBD1 (5 bases). CDR3 length: 13 amino acids. Deletions cut 6 bases from V and 2 bases from J, with 8 bases between. In germline, CDR1 is SQVTM, CDR2 ANQGSEA. CDR3 in amino acids: CSVRDAYNSPLHF. The CDR3 region has the DNA TGCAGCGTCCGGGACGCCTATAATTCACCCCTCCACTTT.

The chain employs TRBV28 and TRBJ1-2, with D tentatively TRBD1 (6 bases). The CDR3 runs to 15 residues. V gave up 5 bases and J gave up 2 bases, with 15 bases separating them. CDR1 is MDHEN, CDR2 SYDVKM, per germline. The CDR3 bases are TGTGCCAGCAGTCTCCTGGGGGCAGGGAACTATGGCTACACCTTC. It is translated as CASSLLGAGNYGYTF.

The chain joins TRBV27 to TRBJ2-1; 12 positions agree with TRBD2. From germline, CDR1 is MNHEY and CDR2 SMNVEV (reference sequence). The CDR3 length is 17 residues. With 7 bases clipped from V and 8 bases from J, the junction kept 15 bases outside the gene matches. The CDR3 DNA reads as TGTGCCAGCACCACGCGGGGGGCTAGCGGGAGGGGGTATGAGCAGTTCTTC. Translating gives CASTTRGASGRGYEQFF.

This clonotype was observed a handful of times. The rearrangement links TRBV28 to TRBJ1-5; D is unresolved. The CDR3 totals 12 residues. V was pared by 1 base and J by 11 bases, with 9 bases between. Germline CDR1 MDHEN, CDR2 SYDVKM. The CDR3 is CASSLSRSAQHF. The CDR3 DNA follows: TGTGCCAGCAGTTTATCCAGGTCAGCCCAGCATTTT.

This clonotype was counted only a few times. The J gene is TRBJ2-6, the V gene TRBV6-2 or TRBV6-3; 7 bases agree with TRBD1. This CDR3 is built from 15 residues. The V gene's germline CDR1 is MNHEY and CDR2 SVGEGT. Trimming at V came to 6 bases and at J to 4 bases, leaving 6 bases not matched to a gene. The CDR3 sequence: CASSHRGDGANVLTF. As DNA, the CDR3 is TGTGCCAGCAGCCACAGGGGAGACGGGGCCAACGTCCTGACTTTC.

V usage is TRBV7-2 and J usage is TRBJ2-7; D assignment may be TRBD1 or TRBD2 (6 bases each). This CDR3 comprises 15 residues. Per the germline V gene, CDR1 is SGHTA and CDR2 is FQGNSA. The germline V and J ends were trimmed by 2 bases and 4 bases, with 15 bases remaining between them. CDR3 in DNA: TGTGCCAGCAGCTTAATGGGGGGCGTCGTTTACGAGCAGTACTTC. Translated, it gives CASSLMGGVVYEQYF. Complete variable domain (other parts from reference TRBV7-2 and TRBJ2-7): GAGVSQSPSNKVTEKGKDVELRCDPISGHTALYWYRQSLGQGLEFLIYFQGNSAPDKSGLPSDRFSAERTGGSVSTLTIQRTQQEDSAVYLCASSLMGGVVYEQYFGPGTRLTVT.

This clonotype was counted many times. The CDR3 is CASGAAENQPQHF. In DNA, the CDR3 is TGTGCCAGCGGAGCGGCGGAGAATCAGCCCCAGCATTTT. J is TRBJ1-5 and V is TRBV12-3 or TRBV12-4; D not resolved. This CDR3 region has 13 residues. V lost 8 bases and J 4 bases, leaving 12 bases between the germline ends.

This clonotype was found a few times. The genes are TRBV7-9 and TRBJ2-3; D unresolved. The germline gives CDR1 SEHNR, CDR2 FQNEAQ (reference sequence). The CDR3 has 15 amino acids. V was shortened by 4 bases and J by 0 bases, with 11 bases between the two germline ends. CDR3: CASSWIDPSTDTQYF. CDR3 DNA sequence: TGTGCCAGCAGCTGGATTGATCCTAGCACAGATACGCAGTATTTT.

The V gene is TRBV5-1, the J gene TRBJ2-3; 7 bases are shared with TRBD2. Per the germline V gene, CDR1 is SGHRS and CDR2 is YFSETQ. The CDR3 runs to 16 residues. With 1 base clipped from V and 0 bases from J, the junction kept 5 bases outside the gene matches. The CDR3 sequence is CASSLYEGGSTDTQYF. The CDR3 DNA is TGCGCCAGCAGCTTGTACGAGGGAGGGAGCACAGATACGCAGTATTTT. The full variable domain, completed using reference TRBV5-1 and TRBJ2-3, is KAGVTQTPRYLIKTRGQQVTLSCSPISGHRSVSWYQQTPGQGLQFLFEYFSETQRNKGNFPGRFSGRQFSNSRSEMNVSTLELGDSALYLCASSLYEGGSTDTQYFGPGTRLTVL.

In its sample, this clonotype was seen many times. The chain is built from TRBV11-1 and TRBJ2-2, with D uncertain. Trimming cost V 6 bases and J 1 base, with 15 bases left between them. The CDR3 is 16 amino acids. From germline, CDR1 is SGHAT and CDR2 FQDESV (reference sequence). The CDR3 region has the DNA TGTGCCAGCAGGGGGATGAGGCAGGAGAACACCGGGGAGCTGTTTTTT. Encoded protein: CASRGMRQENTGELFF.

This clonotype appeared a few times. The chain links TRBV28 to TRBJ1-5; 7 positions agree with TRBD1. The germline V gene has CDR1 MDHEN and CDR2 SYDVKM. The V gene end was trimmed by 11 bases and the J gene end by 6 bases; junction bases not matched to a gene: 7. The CDR3 length is 12 residues. In nucleotides, the CDR3 is TGTGCCGGCCAGACAGGGAGTCAGCCCCAGCATTTT. It codes for CAGQTGSQPQHF.

The gene calls are TRBV20-1 and TRBJ2-5; 9 nucleotides line up with TRBD2. The CDR3 runs to 15 residues. The germline V gene has CDR1 DFQATT and CDR2 SNEGSKA (reference sequence). V was pared by 2 bases and J by 5 bases, with 9 bases of the junction left unmatched. CDR3 sequence: CSARSLSGRGETQYF. As DNA, the CDR3 is TGCAGTGCTAGATCCCTTAGCGGGAGAGGGGAGACCCAGTACTTC.

The chain carries TRBV27 and TRBJ1-5, with 7 bases lining up with TRBD1. The CDR3 is made up of 14 amino acids. CDR1 and CDR2 (germline): MNHEY, SMNVEV (reference sequence). J gave up 2 bases and V 2 bases, and 0 bases lay outside the gene matches. The CDR3 reads CASSLDRGNQPQHF. The CDR3 coding sequence is TGTGCCAGCAGTTTAGACAGGGGCAATCAGCCCCAGCATTTT.

This clonotype was picked up a small number of times. This rearrangement joins TRBV3-1 to TRBJ1-5, with TRBD1 as a possible D gene (6 bases). Trimming cost V 4 bases and J 7 bases, with 14 bases left between them. Germline CDR1 and CDR2: LGHDT and YNNKEL (reference sequence). The length of the CDR3 is 14 residues. The CDR3 coding sequence is TGTGCCAGCAGCCCCCTCGGGGGCGGGCAGCCCCAGCATTTT. Its protein product is CASSPLGGGQPQHF.

The table lists this clonotype with a few counts. This chain connects TRBV4-2 to TRBJ2-6; D perhaps matches TRBD1 (6 bases). V was clipped by 4 bases and J by 4 bases, with 23 bases between them. Germline lookup yields CDR1 LGHNA and CDR2 YNFKEQ. The CDR3 is made up of 19 amino acids. CDR3 amino acids: CASSPSDSQPQRGANVLTF. The CDR3 bases are TGTGCCAGCAGCCCATCGGACAGCCAACCCCAGCGAGGGGCCAACGTCCTGACTTTC.

The rearrangement joins TRBV7-9 to TRBJ1-5; weak D call: TRBD1 (6 bases). The V end was cut by 3 bases, the J end by 0 bases, with 12 bases between. Per germline, CDR1 SEHNR and CDR2 FQNEAQ (reference sequence). The CDR3 length is 16 residues. CDR3 DNA sequence: TGTGCCAGCAGCTTGGCGACAGGTTATAGCAATCAGCCCCAGCATTTT. Protein sequence: CASSLATGYSNQPQHF.

This clonotype turned up a few times. V is TRBV2 and J is TRBJ1-5; a weak D match, TRBD1 (5 bases). Per the germline V gene, CDR1 is SNHLY and CDR2 is FYNNEI. The length of the CDR3 is 15 residues. The V end was cut by 3 bases, the J end by 2 bases, with 11 bases between. CDR3 sequence reads: CASSEVGLGNQPQHF. The CDR3 nucleotides are TGTGCCAGCAGTGAGGTGGGGCTTGGCAATCAGCCCCAGCATTTT.

The chain combines TRBV19 with TRBJ2-3, with D maybe TRBD1 (6 bases). CDR3 length: 17 amino acids. Germline V gene data show CDR1 as LNHDA and CDR2 as SQIVND (reference sequence). The germline V and J ends were trimmed by 2 bases and 6 bases, with 21 bases remaining between them. In nucleotides, the CDR3 is TGTGCCAGTAGTATAAGGGCAGGGGTTCCGCCTCGTGATACGCAGTATTTT. Its translation: CASSIRAGVPPRDTQYF. Complete variable domain (other parts from reference TRBV19 and TRBJ2-3): DGGITQSPKYLFRKEGQNVTLSCEQNLNHDAMYWYRQDPGQGLRLIYYSQIVNDFQKGDIAEGYSVSREKKESFPLTVTSAQKNPTAFYLCASSIRAGVPPRDTQYFGPGTRLTVL.

This rearrangement joins TRBV28 to TRBJ2-3, with D possibly being TRBD1 or TRBD2 (5 bases each). Germline V CDR1 and CDR2: MDHEN, SYDVKM. Trimming shortened V by 10 bases and J by 3 bases, and 20 bases separated the two germline ends. The CDR3 runs 15 residues. The CDR3 sequence is CATRNSQEGTDTQYF. CDR3 DNA sequence: TGTGCCACCCGAAACTCCCAAGAGGGGACAGATACGCAGTATTTT.

The table lists this clonotype with a few counts. The chain is built from TRBV29-1 and TRBJ2-7; 8 bases agree with TRBD1. This CDR3 has 12 residues. Germline-derived CDR1 and CDR2 are SQVTM and ANQGSEA. CDR3 region: CFNRGVTYEQYF. The CDR3 bases are TGCTTTAACAGGGGGGTCACCTACGAGCAGTACTTC.

The chain combines TRBV12-3 or TRBV12-4 with TRBJ1-1; D call uncertain. The V and J ends lost 1 base and 7 bases respectively, with 7 bases between them. The CDR3 extends over 12 amino acids. The CDR3 spells CASSLGAGEAFF. The CDR3 DNA sequence: TGTGCCAGCAGTTTAGGGGCAGGTGAAGCTTTCTTT.

V gene TRBV7-9 combines with J gene TRBJ1-4; possible D gene TRBD1, 5 bases. CDR3 length: 13 residues. The V end was cut by 1 base, the J end by 11 bases, with 11 bases between. Germline-derived CDR1 and CDR2 are SEHNR and FQNEAQ (reference sequence). CDR3 DNA sequence: TGTGCCAGCAGCTTAGTGGAGGGACGGAAACTGTTTTTT. Residues: CASSLVEGRKLFF.